The source of this TCR beta chain is a study of neoadjuvant nivolumab and ipilimumab in lung cancer. The CDR3 is 18 residues long. Per germline, CDR1 SEHNR and CDR2 FQNEAQ (reference sequence). Sequencing used immunoSEQ multiplex PCR; TCRdb keeps in-frame clones, though not all of them. This sample has around 6,000 clones, with around 60% found just once. Remarks on this clone: Sequence at one end of the junction differs from germline and may be a read error.

This chain joins TRBV7-9 and TRBJ2-1, with D tentatively TRBD1 (6 bases). The source is an adult with non-small cell lung cancer. The source material was tumor tissue, sampled after neoadjuvant nivolumab, alone or with ipilimumab, at or shortly before surgery. As DNA, the CDR3 is TGCGCCAGCAGCCAAGATTCGTGGGGTCGGGGCAGGGGCAATGAGCAGTTCTTC. It codes for CASSQDSWGRGRGNEQFF.